Below are 12 T cell receptor beta chains sequenced from a single sample in a study of T cell responses to AZD1222 COVID-19 vaccine. Generated by immunoSEQ multiplex PCR, the TCRdb table keeps only in-frame clones and is missing some. The sample contains approximately 180,000 clones, over 75% of which appear only once. Source: peripheral blood, taken on day 0 of AZD1222 vaccination. The receptors were gathered from an adult in good health.

The chain recombines TRBV27 with TRBJ1-5; no firm D call. The germline CDR1 and CDR2 sequences are MNHEY and SMNVEV (reference sequence). The CDR3 spans 14 residues. Deletions cut 5 bases from V and 0 bases from J, with 8 bases between. CDR3 nucleotides: TGTGCCAGCAGTCCGCTCCATAGCAATCAGCCCCAGCATTTT. It codes for CASSPLHSNQPQHF.

The CDR3 region is CASSLITRLYQETQYF. The CDR3 nucleotides read TGTGCCAGCAGTTTGATCACGAGACTGTACCAAGAGACCCAGTACTTC. V is TRBV28 and J is TRBJ2-5; D is unresolved. Germline CDR1 is MDHEN and CDR2 is SYDVKM. Trimming removed 3 bases at V and 0 bases at J, with 14 bases between. The CDR3 is 16 residues long.

The chain uses TRBV5-6 and TRBJ1-2, with TRBD1 matching 11 bases. In germline, CDR1 is SGHDT, CDR2 YYEEEE. With V trimmed by 4 bases and J by 7 bases, 9 bases remained unmatched. The CDR3 contains 15 residues. The CDR3 protein is CASSVRDRGYSGYTF. The CDR3 DNA follows: TGTGCCAGCAGCGTCCGGGACAGGGGGTATTCTGGCTACACCTTC.

V is TRBV14 and J is TRBJ1-2; 8 bases are shared with TRBD1. V was clipped by 0 bases and J by 4 bases; unmatched bases: 4. Germline V CDR1 and CDR2: SGHDN, FVKESK. This CDR3 region has 15 residues. CDR3 sequence (DNA): TGTGCCAGCAGCCAAGATCCAGGGGGCGGCTATGGCTACACCTTC. This codes for CASSQDPGGGYGYTF. The full variable domain, in which reference TRBV14 and TRBJ1-2 provide the parts outside the CDR3, is EAGVTQFPSHSVIEKGQTVTLRCDPISGHDNLYWYRRVMGKEIKFLLHFVKESKQDESGMPNNRFLAERTGGTYSTLKVQPAELEDSGVYFCASSQDPGGGYGYTFGSGTRLTVV.

V and J are TRBV19 and TRBJ2-5; TRBD1 matches 7 bases. CDR1 is LNHDA, CDR2 SQIVND, per germline (reference sequence). CDR3 length: 12 amino acids. The V gene end was trimmed by 4 bases and the J gene end by 4 bases; junction bases not matched to a gene: 0. The CDR3 bases are TGTGCCAGTAGTACAGGGGGAGAGACCCAGTACTTC. Amino acids: CASSTGGETQYF.

This chain joins TRBV5-4 and TRBJ1-6, with 7 bases matching TRBD1. CDR3 length: 13 residues. Germline V gene data show CDR1 as SGHNT and CDR2 as YYREEE (reference sequence). Trimming cost V 4 bases and J 10 bases; bases outside gene matches: 5. Here the CDR3 reads CASSDGTASPLHF. The CDR3 nucleotides are TGTGCCAGCAGCGACGGGACAGCATCACCCCTCCACTTT. Full variable domain (missing parts from reference TRBV5-4 and TRBJ1-6): ETGVTQSPTHLIKTRGQQVTLRCSSQSGHNTVSWYQQALGQGPQFIFQYYREEENGRGNFPPRFSGLQFPNYSSELNVNALELDDSALYLCASSDGTASPLHFGNGTRLTVT.

This sequence joins TRBV7-9 and TRBJ1-2; possibly TRBD1 for D (5 bases). Trimming pared 1 base from V and 5 bases from J, leaving 14 bases between. CDR1 and CDR2 (germline): SEHNR, FQNEAQ (reference sequence). The CDR3 is made up of 15 amino acids. CDR3 loop: CASSLGQLKAYGYTF. The DNA of the CDR3 is TGTGCCAGCAGCTTAGGACAGCTTAAGGCATATGGCTACACCTTC. Full variable domain (outside the CDR3, taken from reference TRBV7-9 and TRBJ1-2): DTGVSQNPRHKITKRGQNVTFRCDPISEHNRLYWYRQTLGQGPEFLTYFQNEAQLEKSRLLSDRFSAERPKGSFSTLEIQRTEQGDSAMYLCASSLGQLKAYGYTFGSGTRLTVV.

V usage is TRBV5-6 and J usage is TRBJ2-5, with D possibly matching TRBD1 (6 bases). Germline CDR1 SGHDT, CDR2 YYEEEE. The CDR3 runs 14 residues. Trimming removed 0 bases from V and 5 bases from J, with 11 bases in between. Written as DNA, the CDR3 is TGTGCCAGCAGCTTGGGGTGGGGGCTGGAGACCCAGTACTTC. Translated, it gives CASSLGWGLETQYF.

The rearrangement uses TRBV28 and TRBJ1-6; D uncertain. Germline assignment: CDR1 MDHEN and CDR2 SYDVKM. Trimming stripped 3 bases from V and 3 bases from J, with 12 bases between. CDR3 length: 16 residues. CDR3 protein: CASSFPFWVYNSPLHF. The CDR3 region has the DNA TGTGCCAGCAGTTTCCCCTTTTGGGTCTATAATTCACCCCTCCACTTT.

In this sample, this clone turned up once. V usage is TRBV6-5 and J usage is TRBJ1-2; a weak D match, TRBD1 (5 bases). The germline V and J ends were trimmed by 7 bases and 4 bases, with 19 bases remaining between them. The CDR3 is 15 amino acids. Germline V CDR1 and CDR2: MNHEY, SVGAGI. In DNA form, the CDR3 reads TGTGCCAGCAAACTAGGGGAACCAGGAGGCTATGGCTACACCTTC. Translated: CASKLGEPGGYGYTF.

The chain is built from TRBV5-8 and TRBJ2-2, with TRBD1 matching 9 bases. V lost 4 bases to trimming and J lost 3 bases; unmatched junction nucleotides: 7. Looked up from germline, CDR1 is SGHTS and CDR2 is YDEGEE. The CDR3 has 16 residues. This chain's CDR3 is CASSPGQGMDTGELFF. The DNA of the CDR3 is TGTGCCAGCAGCCCAGGACAGGGGATGGACACCGGGGAGCTGTTTTTT. The full variable domain, rest sourced from reference TRBV5-8 and TRBJ2-2, is EAGVTQSPTHLIKTRGQQATLRCSPISGHTSVYWYQQALGLGLQFLLWYDEGEERNRGNFPPRFSGRQFPNYSSELNVNALELEDSALYLCASSPGQGMDTGELFFGEGSRLTVL.

The V call is TRBV24-1, the J call TRBJ2-3; no firm D call. There are 13 residues in the CDR3. Deletions cut 9 bases from V and 0 bases from J, with 9 bases between. CDR1 is KGHDR, CDR2 SFDVKD, per germline. CDR3 region: CATADGSTDTQYF. CDR3 coding DNA: TGTGCCACCGCCGACGGGAGCACAGATACGCAGTATTTT.